This T cell receptor beta chain comes out of a study of control samples from healthy donors and cancer patients. Here immunoSEQ multiplex PCR was the method, and the copy in TCRdb shows in-frame clones only, minus some. The sample consists of 70,000 to 95,000 clones, roughly 93% of them appearing once. This CDR3 is built from 11 residues. V was trimmed by 5 bases and J by 5 bases, leaving 4 bases between them. Germline-derived CDR1 and CDR2 are SEHNR and FQNEAQ (reference sequence). Source material: PBMCs. The chain carries TRBV7-9 and TRBJ2-1; the D is unclear. This clonotype was sampled from a woman between 40 and 55 years old with lung cancer. The CDR3 DNA sequence: TGTGCCAGCAGCCAAAACAATGAGCAGTTCTTC. It encodes CASSQNNEQFF.